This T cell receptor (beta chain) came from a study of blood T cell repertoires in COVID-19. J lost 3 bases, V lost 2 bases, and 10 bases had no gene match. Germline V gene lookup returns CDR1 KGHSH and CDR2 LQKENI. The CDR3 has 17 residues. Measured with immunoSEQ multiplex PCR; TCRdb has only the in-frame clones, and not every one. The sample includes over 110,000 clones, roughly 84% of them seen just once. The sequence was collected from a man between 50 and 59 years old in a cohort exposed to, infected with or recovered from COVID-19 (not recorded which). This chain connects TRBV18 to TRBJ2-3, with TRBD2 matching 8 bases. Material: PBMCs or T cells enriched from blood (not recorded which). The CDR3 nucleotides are TGTGCCAGCTCACCAGTGGGCCCGGGGGGGCTTACAGATACGCAGTATTTT. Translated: CASSPVGPGGLTDTQYF.